The following is a T cell receptor (beta chain) sequence with its context. RNA amounts of roughly 0.5 to 1 ug underwent reverse transcription with random hexamers. The immunoSEQ assay covered 54 Vbeta and 13 Jbeta segments for CDR3. MiXCR, applied by TCRdb to the immunoSEQ multiplex PCR reads, yields one record per CDR3 protein. The table records some 190,000 distinct CDR3 sequences, approximately 95% of them present only once. TCR beta sequencing covered blood CD8+ and CD4+ T cells. Negative isolation yielded the CD8+ and CD4+ T cells, while FACS enriched the TEMRA cells. The sample comes from a study of CD8 T cells in Susac syndrome. CDR1 and CDR2 from the germline V gene are MNHEY and SVGEGT. Trimming shortened V by 6 bases and J by 4 bases, and 15 bases separated the two germline ends. The CDR3 extends over 14 amino acids.

This sequence joins TRBV6-2 or TRBV6-3 and TRBJ1-1, with a weak D call TRBD1 (6 bases). The source is a human donor in good health. The sequenced sample consisted of CD4+ T cells from PBMCs. CDR3 in amino acids: CASSPRGVTTEAFF. The CDR3 DNA reads as TGTGCCAGCAGCCCCAGGGGAGTGACCACTGAAGCTTTCTTT.